This T cell receptor beta chain was obtained from a study of T cells expressing NK-cell markers. As for the study in general: Cells sorted as CD3+CD56+NKG2C+, CD3+CD56+NKG2C- and CD3+CD56-NKG2C+ T cells supplied the TCR beta repertoires. In the group of eight sequenced donors, seven were HCMV-seropositive and one was seronegative. Notes on the study in general: Dominant NKG2C+ clonotypes made up roughly 1.0-8% of CD8+ T cells in roughly 6 donors. The leading position in the CD3+CD56-NKG2C+ fraction of several donors also went to these clonotypes.

TCRdb reprocessed the 5' RACE reads, keeping one entry per CDR3 protein, no DNA. The sample data list some 150,000 distinct CDR3 sequences. The CDR3 consists of 17 residues. Per the germline V gene, CDR1 is SGHDN and CDR2 is FVKESK. Turning to this clonotype: Its antigen remains unknown.

V usage is TRBV14 and J usage is TRBJ1-3. Sequenced: blood T cells: a sorted CD56 or NKG2C T cell subset, CD4+ or CD8+ T cells, or bulk PBMC T cells (not recorded which). This receptor was taken from a man younger than 35 in good health. CDR3 protein: CASSQSHSLYSGNTIYF.